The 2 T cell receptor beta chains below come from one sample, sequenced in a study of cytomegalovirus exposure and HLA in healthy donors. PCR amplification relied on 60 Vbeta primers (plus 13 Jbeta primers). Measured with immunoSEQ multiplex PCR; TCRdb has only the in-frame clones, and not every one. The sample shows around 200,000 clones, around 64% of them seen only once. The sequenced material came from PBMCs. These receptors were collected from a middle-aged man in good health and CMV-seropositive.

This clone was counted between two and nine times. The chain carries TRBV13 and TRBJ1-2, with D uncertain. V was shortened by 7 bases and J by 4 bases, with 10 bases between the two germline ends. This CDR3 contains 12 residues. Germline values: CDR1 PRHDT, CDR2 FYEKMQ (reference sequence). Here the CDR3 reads CASTRGSYGYTF. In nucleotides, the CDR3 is TGTGCCAGCACCCGAGGGTCCTATGGCTACACCTTC.

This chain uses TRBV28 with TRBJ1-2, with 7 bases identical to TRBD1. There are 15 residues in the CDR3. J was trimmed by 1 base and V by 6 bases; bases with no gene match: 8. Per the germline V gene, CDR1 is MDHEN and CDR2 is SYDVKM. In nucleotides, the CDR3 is TGTGCCAGCAGCTACGGGACAGCCCTTAACTATGGCTACACCTTC. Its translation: CASSYGTALNYGYTF.